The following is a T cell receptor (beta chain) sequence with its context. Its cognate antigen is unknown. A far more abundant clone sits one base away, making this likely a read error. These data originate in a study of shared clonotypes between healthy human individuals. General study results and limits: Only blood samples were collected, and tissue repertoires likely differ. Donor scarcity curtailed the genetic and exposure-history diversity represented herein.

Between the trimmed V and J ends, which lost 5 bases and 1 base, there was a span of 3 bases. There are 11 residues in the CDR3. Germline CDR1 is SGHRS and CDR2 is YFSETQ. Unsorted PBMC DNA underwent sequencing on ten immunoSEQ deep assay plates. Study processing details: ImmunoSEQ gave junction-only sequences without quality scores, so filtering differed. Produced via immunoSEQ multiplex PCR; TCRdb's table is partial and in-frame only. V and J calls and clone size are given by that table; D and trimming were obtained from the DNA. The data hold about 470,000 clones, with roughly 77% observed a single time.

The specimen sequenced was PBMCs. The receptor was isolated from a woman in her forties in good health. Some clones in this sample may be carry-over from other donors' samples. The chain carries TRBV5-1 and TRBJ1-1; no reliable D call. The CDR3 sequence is CASRENTEAFF. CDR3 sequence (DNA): TGCGCCAGCAGGGAGAACACTGAAGCTTTCTTT.